This T cell receptor (beta chain) was identified during a study of T cell responses to AZD1222 COVID-19 vaccine. The assay was immunoSEQ multiplex PCR, and TCRdb's table has in-frame clones only and misses some. Of 150,000 to 200,000 clones listed, about 92% were seen once; the top ten hold approximately 0.88%. Study-wide results and caveats: Donors were chiefly white British, with a greater number of females, and clonal diversity was perhaps underestimated. Sampling that yielded the repertoires occurred only after the peak T cell response. Spike-specific TCRs gained breadth and depth after people received two AZD1222 doses. Vaccine-associated CD4 TCRs spanned spike, dominant at 160-218 and 743-854.

For this clone: What it binds is unknown.

Here the sequenced sample was peripheral blood, taken on day 0 of AZD1222 vaccination. This clonotype originated in an adult in good health.

Here the CDR3 reads CASSYPNTGELFF. CDR3 bases: TGTGCCAGCAGCTACCCGAACACCGGGGAGCTGTTTTTT. The chain uses TRBV7-8 and TRBJ2-2, with D unresolved. This CDR3 is 13 amino acids long. Trimming took 4 bases from V and 0 from J, leaving 3 bases between them. Per germline, CDR1 SGHVS and CDR2 FQNEAQ.